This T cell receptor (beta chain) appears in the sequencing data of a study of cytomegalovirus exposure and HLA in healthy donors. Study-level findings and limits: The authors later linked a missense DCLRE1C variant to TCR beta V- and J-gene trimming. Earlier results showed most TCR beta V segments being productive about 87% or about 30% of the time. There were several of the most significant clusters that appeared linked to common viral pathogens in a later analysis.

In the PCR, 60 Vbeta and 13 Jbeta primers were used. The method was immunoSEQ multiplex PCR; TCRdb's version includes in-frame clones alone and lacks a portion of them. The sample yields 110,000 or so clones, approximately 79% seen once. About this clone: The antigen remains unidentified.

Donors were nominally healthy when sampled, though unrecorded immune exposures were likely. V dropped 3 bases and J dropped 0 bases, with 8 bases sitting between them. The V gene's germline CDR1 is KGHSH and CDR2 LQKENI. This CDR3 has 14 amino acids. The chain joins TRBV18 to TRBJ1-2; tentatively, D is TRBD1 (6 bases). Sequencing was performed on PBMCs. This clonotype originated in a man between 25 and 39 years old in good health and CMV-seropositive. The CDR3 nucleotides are TGTGCCAGCTCACCGGACAGCGCTAACTATGGCTACACCTTC. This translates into CASSPDSANYGYTF.